These 6 T cell receptor beta chains share one sample of origin, sequenced in a study of T cells in Graves' hyperthyroidism and ophthalmopathy. RNA transcripts provided the source from which TCR beta CDR3 regions were amplified. TCR CDR3 regions were first amplified by RT-PCR with HTBI primers. MiXCR, applied by TCRdb to the multiplex PCR reads, yields one record per CDR3 protein. The table includes a few hundred thousand distinct CDR3 sequences, roughly 13% detected once. Source material: blood. These receptors were collected from a man aged 25 to 40 with Graves' hyperthyroidism that later progressed to Graves' ophthalmopathy.

This clonotype was found once. This could be a read error, since a much larger clone is one nucleotide away. The chain has TRBV24-1 and TRBJ1-1; possibly TRBD1 for D (5 bases). Germline CDR1 KGHDR, CDR2 SFDVKD. The CDR3 consists of 15 residues. V lost 5 bases and J lost 2, with 14 bases in between. The CDR3 DNA is TGTGCCACCAGTGGTTTCGGAGGGACCAACACTGAAGCTTTCTTT. Protein product: CATSGFGGTNTEAFF.

The chain couples TRBV4-1 to TRBJ1-4; TRBD1 matches 9 bases. The CDR3 consists of 17 residues. CDR1 and CDR2 from the germline V gene are MGHRA and YSYEKL. Germline trimming cut 5 bases from V and 6 bases from J; bases unmatched to any gene: 13. The CDR3 region has the DNA TGCGCCAGCAGCGCAACCCCGGTCGGGACAGGGCATGAAAAACTGTTTTTT. It codes for CASSATPVGTGHEKLFF.

This clonotype has just a few counts. It is likely a read error, because the conserved phenylalanine at the end of the CDR3 is missing. The chain recombines TRBV28 with TRBJ1-1; D uncertain. CDR3 length: 18 residues. Germline loops: CDR1 MDHEN, CDR2 SYDVKM. Deletions cut 5 bases from V and 2 bases from J, with 24 bases between. CDR3 nucleotides: TGTGCCAGCAGTCCCCGGAGTCGGGAAAAGTCCAGTAACACTGAAGCTTTCTCT. Its protein product is CASSPRSREKSSNTEAFS.

This clonotype has a handful of counts. The chain combines TRBV7-6 with TRBJ1-2; possible D gene TRBD1, 6 bases. Germline assignment: CDR1 SGHVS and CDR2 FNYEAQ. The V and J ends lost 1 base and 5 bases respectively, with 8 bases between them. The CDR3 is 13 residues long. The CDR3 here is CASSLETGYGYTF. The CDR3 region has the DNA TGTGCCAGCAGCTTAGAGACAGGATATGGCTACACCTTC.

This clonotype has just a few counts. The chain carries TRBV3-1 and TRBJ1-1; D unclear. This CDR3 spans 13 amino acids. CDR1 LGHDT and CDR2 YNNKEL come from the germline V gene (reference sequence). V was pared by 4 bases and J by 4 bases, with 10 bases between. This CDR3 is CASSLPGSTEAFF. The DNA of the CDR3 is TGTGCCAGCAGCCTCCCGGGGTCCACTGAAGCTTTCTTT.

This clonotype was seen many times. The J gene is TRBJ2-3, the V gene TRBV11-2; no clear D gene. Trimming removed 5 bases from V and 4 bases from J, with 7 bases in between. The CDR3 is made up of 12 amino acids. Germline-derived CDR1 and CDR2 are SGHAT and FQNNGV. The CDR3 DNA follows: TGTGCCAGCAGCCGGGCGGCAGATACGCAGTATTTT. Translated, it gives CASSRAADTQYF.